This TCR beta chain comes out of a study of blood T cells in healthy people across ages. This CDR3 is built from 14 residues. In germline, CDR1 is DFQATT, CDR2 SNEGSKA (reference sequence). V was pared by 3 bases and J by 6 bases, with 17 bases between. A J-beta primer mix and a sample-barcoded 5' primer were used in a second PCR of about 7 to 12 cycles. TCRdb independently ran MiXCR on the 5' RACE reads; one entry per CDR3 protein. The sample includes around 1,000,000 distinct CDR3 sequences, more than 30% of them seen just once. Study conclusions and caveats: Roughly linear declines in TCR beta diversity per million T cells occurred with age.

About this clonotype itself: Its specificity is unknown.

Sequencing was done on a sample of blood. This chain connects TRBV20-1 to TRBJ1-1; possible D gene TRBD1, 5 bases. This TCR derives from a man between 18 and 29 years old in good health. CDR3 DNA: TGCAGTGCTAGTTATACCAGGGTTGTCTCTGAAGCTTTCTTT. Its translation is CSASYTRVVSEAFF.